This T cell receptor beta chain was identified in a study of blood T cell repertoires in COVID-19. Study as a whole: Acute and convalescent COVID-19 samples came from the United States, Italy and Spain. Sources were T cells, B-cell-depleted T cells, or PBMCs; the material itself was cDNA or gDNA.

Patients at the Seattle site were enrolled during active infection and followed longitudinally. In the original processing: Amplified reference gene primers provided the basis for estimating nucleated cell counts. Some clones are missing from TCRdb's copy, which holds only in-frame ones; the method was immunoSEQ multiplex PCR. V, J and clone size were drawn from that table, and D and trimming were deduced from the DNA. The sample contains some 290,000 clones, approximately 91% of which appear only once. The germline gives CDR1 SGHVS, CDR2 FQNEAQ. The CDR3 is 19 residues long. The ends lost 1 base at V and 2 bases at J; junction bases unmatched: 13.

Sequencing input: peripheral blood. This chain links TRBV7-8 with TRBJ2-2; 7 nucleotides line up with TRBD1. The clonotype comes from a woman aged 25-40 years with COVID-19, enrolled during active disease. The chain's CDR3 is CASSLVPSTGWGNTGELFF. CDR3 bases: TGTGCCAGCAGCTTAGTTCCCTCGACAGGGTGGGGAAACACCGGGGAGCTGTTTTTT.